The sequence of this T cell receptor beta chain was determined in a study of T cell responses to AZD1222 COVID-19 vaccine. This CDR3 spans 17 amino acids. Germline V CDR1 and CDR2: LGHNA, YNFKEQ. The germline V and J ends were trimmed by 0 bases and 0 bases, with 15 bases remaining between them. Here immunoSEQ multiplex PCR was the method, and the copy in TCRdb shows in-frame clones only, minus some. The sample holds approximately 150,000 clones; roughly nine tenths are singletons and the top ten take under 2%. The material sequenced was peripheral blood, taken on day 0 of AZD1222 vaccination. V and J are TRBV4-2 and TRBJ2-7, with D possibly being TRBD2 (6 bases). The origin of this receptor is an adult in good health. Here the CDR3 DNA reads TGTGCCAGCAGCCAAGATCTCCCTAGCGCCTACTCCTACGAGCAGTACTTC. It translates to CASSQDLPSAYSYEQYF.